The clone carrying this TCR beta chain was picked up a small number of times. A sample-barcoded 5' primer and a J-beta primer mix were used in a second PCR of roughly 6 to 11 cycles. TCRdb reprocessed the 5' RACE reads via MiXCR and lists one record per CDR3 protein. This table holds about 510,000 distinct CDR3 sequences, roughly a quarter found once. Isolation per sample recovered at least 6 million PBMCs. This CDR3 spans 16 amino acids. V lost 0 bases and J lost 6, with 15 bases in between. Per the germline V gene, CDR1 is ENHRY and CDR2 is SYGVKD. The data belong to a study of blood T cells in healthy people across ages. These data were also reused for a study on T cells of mothers and their children. Turning to that study: Extraction yielded RNA that went, in full, into cDNA synthesis at approximately 1.4 ug per 15 ul. Related mother-child pairs showed slightly, non-significantly higher overlap than unrelated pairs.

The sequencing sample was made of blood. The chain employs TRBV10-3 and TRBJ2-1; either TRBD1 or TRBD2 may fit D (5 bases each). This TCR was sampled from a boy between 2 and 10 years old in good health. The CDR3 DNA sequence: TGTGCCATCAGTGAGTCTTCGGGGCACAGGCTCAATGAGCAGTTCTTC. Translating it yields CAISESSGHRLNEQFF.